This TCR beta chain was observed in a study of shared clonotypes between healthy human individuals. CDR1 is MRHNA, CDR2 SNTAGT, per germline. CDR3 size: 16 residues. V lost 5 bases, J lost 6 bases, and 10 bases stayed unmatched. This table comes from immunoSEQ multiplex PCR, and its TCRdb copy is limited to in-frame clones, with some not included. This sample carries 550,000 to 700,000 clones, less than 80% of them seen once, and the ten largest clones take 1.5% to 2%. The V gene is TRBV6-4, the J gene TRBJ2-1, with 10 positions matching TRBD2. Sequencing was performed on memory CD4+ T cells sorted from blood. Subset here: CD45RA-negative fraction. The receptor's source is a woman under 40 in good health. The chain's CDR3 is CASSPQSLAGVNEQFF. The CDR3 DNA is TGTGCCAGCAGTCCCCAGAGTCTAGCGGGAGTCAATGAGCAGTTCTTC.